Following are 5 T cell receptor beta chains from one sample sequenced in a study of CD8 T cells in ankylosing spondylitis. From the 5' RACE reads, TCRdb called clonotypes with MiXCR, one entry per CDR3 protein. The repertoire holds roughly 670,000 distinct CDR3 sequences, with roughly 19% as singletons. The antigens these receptors bind are not known. Study-level points and caveats: Within ankylosing spondylitis blood, a TCR beta motif made up of several highly homologous variants appeared to be characteristic.

The sequenced sample consisted of blood, either unsorted or a sorted T cell fraction (not recorded which). These receptors came from a male donor with ankylosing spondylitis.

The V gene is TRBV29-1, the J gene TRBJ2-7, with D possibly matching TRBD1 (5 bases). The CDR3 has 13 amino acids. From germline, CDR1 is SQVTM and CDR2 ANQGSEA. V lost 4 bases and J 5 bases, leaving 15 bases between the germline ends. CDR3 loop: CSVVYRSGNEQYF. The CDR3, as DNA: TGCAGCGTTGTATACAGGTCAGGTAACGAGCAGTACTTC.

Only a few counts were recorded for this clonotype. The rearrangement joins TRBV5-6 to TRBJ2-7; D assignment may be TRBD1 or TRBD2 (6 bases each). V was pared by 1 base and J by 3 bases, with 14 bases between. Germline V gene sequence: CDR1 SGHDT, CDR2 YYEEEE. The CDR3 has 15 amino acids. The CDR3 protein is CASSLTRGPSYEQYF. The CDR3 DNA follows: TGTGCCAGCAGCTTGACCCGGGGGCCGAGCTACGAGCAGTACTTC. Complete variable domain (other parts from reference TRBV5-6 and TRBJ2-7): DAGVTQSPTHLIKTRGQQVTLRCSPKSGHDTVSWYQQALGQGPQFIFQYYEEEERQRGNFPDRFSGHQFPNYSSELNVNALLLGDSALYLCASSLTRGPSYEQYFGPGTRLTVT.

This rearrangement joins TRBV6-2 or TRBV6-3 to TRBJ2-7; 9 bases line up with TRBD2. The J segment lost 3 bases and the V segment lost 0 bases, leaving 9 bases of the junction unmatched. The germline V gene has CDR1 MNHEY and CDR2 SVGEGT. CDR3 length: 17 amino acids. The CDR3 region is CASSYSPLAGSSYEQYF. CDR3 sequence (DNA): TGTGCCAGCAGTTACTCCCCTCTAGCGGGATCGAGCTACGAGCAGTACTTC.

The rearrangement links TRBV5-1 to TRBJ1-2, with 12 bases that match TRBD1. V dropped 3 bases and J dropped 8; count of bases not matched to a gene: 2. This CDR3 is built from 13 residues. Germline-derived CDR1 and CDR2 are SGHRS and YFSETQ. This CDR3 reads CASSWGTGGGYTF. Written as DNA, the CDR3 is TGCGCCAGCAGCTGGGGGACAGGGGGCGGCTACACCTTC.

The chain uses TRBV6-1 and TRBJ1-1; D is unclear. From germline, CDR1 is MNHNS and CDR2 SASEGT. The CDR3 runs to 12 residues. The ends were cut back, 2 bases at V and 7 bases at J, with 8 bases in the middle. CDR3 residues: CASSEFVSEAFF. Here the CDR3 DNA reads TGTGCCAGCAGTGAATTCGTAAGTGAAGCTTTCTTT.